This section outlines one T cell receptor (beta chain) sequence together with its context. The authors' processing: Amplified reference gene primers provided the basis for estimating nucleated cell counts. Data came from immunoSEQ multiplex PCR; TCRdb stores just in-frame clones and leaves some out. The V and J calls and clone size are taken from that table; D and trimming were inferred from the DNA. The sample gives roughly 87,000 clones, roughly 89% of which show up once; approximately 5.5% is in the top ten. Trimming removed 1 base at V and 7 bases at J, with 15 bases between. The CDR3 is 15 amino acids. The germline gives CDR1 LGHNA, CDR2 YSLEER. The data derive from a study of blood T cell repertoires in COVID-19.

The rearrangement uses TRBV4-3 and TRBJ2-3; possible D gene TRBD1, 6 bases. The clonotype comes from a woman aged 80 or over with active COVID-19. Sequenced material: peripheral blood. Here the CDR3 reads CASSQARDIAYTQYF. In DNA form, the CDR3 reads TGCGCCAGCAGCCAAGCCCGGGACATTGCTTATACGCAGTATTTT.